The present TCR beta chain was sequenced within a study of blood T cells in healthy people across ages. The second PCR ran about 6 to 12 cycles with a sample-barcoded 5' primer and J-beta primers. Every cDNA was tagged by a template-switch adaptor with 12 random nucleotides. MiXCR, applied by TCRdb to the 5' RACE reads, yields one record per CDR3 protein. The sample yields under 950,000 distinct CDR3 sequences, 22% seen once. In this sample, this clonotype turned up a few times. Its specificity is not known. Peripheral blood samples of 7.5 to 10 milliliters were drawn from each donor. Findings and caveats of the study: Versus aged donors, long-lived donors had higher diversity and more naive CD4+ cells.

Sequencing was done on a sample of blood. The clonotype comes from a man between 65 and 85 years old in good health.

In DNA form, the CDR3 reads TGCGCCAGCAGCTTGGGTCAGCGGAGCACAGATACGCAGTATTTT. It specifies CASSLGQRSTDTQYF. The chain couples TRBV5-1 to TRBJ2-3, with TRBD2 as a possible D gene (5 bases). Trimming shortened V by 0 bases and J by 0 bases, and 8 bases separated the two germline ends. Germline loops: CDR1 SGHRS, CDR2 YFSETQ. The length of the CDR3 is 15 residues.